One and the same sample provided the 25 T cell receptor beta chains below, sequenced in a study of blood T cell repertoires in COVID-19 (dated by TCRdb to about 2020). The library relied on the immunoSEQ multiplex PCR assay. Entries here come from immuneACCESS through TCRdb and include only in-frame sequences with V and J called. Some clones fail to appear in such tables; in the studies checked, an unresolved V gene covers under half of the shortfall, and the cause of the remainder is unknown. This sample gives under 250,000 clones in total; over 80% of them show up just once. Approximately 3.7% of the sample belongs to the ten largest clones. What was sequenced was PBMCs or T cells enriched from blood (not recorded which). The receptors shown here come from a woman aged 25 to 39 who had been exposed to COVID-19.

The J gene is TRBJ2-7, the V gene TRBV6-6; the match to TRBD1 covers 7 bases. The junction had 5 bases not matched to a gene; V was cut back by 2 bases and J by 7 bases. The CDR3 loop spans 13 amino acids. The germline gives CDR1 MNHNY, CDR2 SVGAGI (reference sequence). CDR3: CASSYRQGWEQYF. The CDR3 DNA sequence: TGTGCCAGCAGTTACAGACAGGGCTGGGAGCAGTACTTC.

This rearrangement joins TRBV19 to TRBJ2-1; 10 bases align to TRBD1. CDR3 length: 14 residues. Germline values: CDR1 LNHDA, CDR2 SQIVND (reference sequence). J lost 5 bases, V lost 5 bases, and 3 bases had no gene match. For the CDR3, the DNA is TGTGCCAGTAGTCGGGGACAGGGGAACAATGAGCAGTTCTTC. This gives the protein CASSRGQGNNEQFF.

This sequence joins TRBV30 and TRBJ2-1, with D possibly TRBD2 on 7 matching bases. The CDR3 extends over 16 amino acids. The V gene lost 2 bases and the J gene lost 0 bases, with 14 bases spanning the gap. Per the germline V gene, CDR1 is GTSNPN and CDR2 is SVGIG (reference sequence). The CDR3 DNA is TGTGCCTGGAGTCGGGGGGCCCAGAGCTCCTACAATGAGCAGTTCTTC. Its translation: CAWSRGAQSSYNEQFF.

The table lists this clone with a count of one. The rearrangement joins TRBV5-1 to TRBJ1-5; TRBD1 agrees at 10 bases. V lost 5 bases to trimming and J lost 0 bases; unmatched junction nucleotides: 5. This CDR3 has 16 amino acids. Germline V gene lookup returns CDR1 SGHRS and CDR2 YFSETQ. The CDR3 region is CASRPGQGNSNQPQHF. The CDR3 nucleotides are TGCGCCAGCAGGCCGGGACAGGGGAATAGCAATCAGCCCCAGCATTTT.

CDR3 region: CASSLALRLAGEGDTGELFF. CDR3 coding DNA: TGTGCCAGCAGTTTGGCCCTCCGGCTAGCGGGAGAGGGGGACACCGGGGAGCTGTTTTTT. The V call is TRBV28, the J call TRBJ2-2; TRBD2 matches 10 bases. Per the germline V gene, CDR1 is MDHEN and CDR2 is SYDVKM. The V and J ends lost 3 bases and 3 bases, in that order; junction bases with no gene match: 16. This CDR3 comprises 20 residues.

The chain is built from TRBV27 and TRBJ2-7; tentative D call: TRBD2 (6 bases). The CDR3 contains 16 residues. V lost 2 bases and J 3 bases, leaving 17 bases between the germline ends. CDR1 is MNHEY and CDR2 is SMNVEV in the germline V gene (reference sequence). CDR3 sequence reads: CASSLVGTLNVYEQYF. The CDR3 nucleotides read TGTGCCAGCAGTTTAGTGGGGACTCTGAACGTCTACGAGCAGTACTTC.

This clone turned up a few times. The CDR3 loop reads CAWSRGGGAGYGYTF. CDR3 in DNA: TGTGCCTGGAGCCGTGGGGGGGGCGCGGGATATGGCTACACCTTC. V usage is TRBV30 and J usage is TRBJ1-2; D possibly corresponds to TRBD1 (6 bases). V was shortened by 3 bases and J by 5 bases, with 19 bases between the two germline ends. This CDR3 has 15 residues. The germline V gene encodes CDR1 GTSNPN and CDR2 SVGIG (reference sequence).

CDR3 DNA: TGTGCCAGCAGCTTAGATGGGGGGGCTGGGACTGAAGCTTTCTTT. It specifies CASSLDGGAGTEAFF. The chain combines TRBV7-6 with TRBJ1-1, with D possibly TRBD1 on 6 matching bases. CDR1 is SGHVS, CDR2 FNYEAQ, per germline. The V end lost 1 base, the J end lost 5 bases, and 14 bases lay between the germline ends. There are 15 residues in the CDR3.

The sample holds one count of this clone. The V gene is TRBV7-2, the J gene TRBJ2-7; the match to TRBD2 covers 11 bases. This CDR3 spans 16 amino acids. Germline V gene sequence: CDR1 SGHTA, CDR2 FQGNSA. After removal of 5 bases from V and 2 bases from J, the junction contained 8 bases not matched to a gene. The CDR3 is CASSISLAGGAYEQYF. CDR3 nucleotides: TGTGCCAGCAGCATCAGTCTAGCGGGAGGCGCCTACGAGCAGTACTTC.

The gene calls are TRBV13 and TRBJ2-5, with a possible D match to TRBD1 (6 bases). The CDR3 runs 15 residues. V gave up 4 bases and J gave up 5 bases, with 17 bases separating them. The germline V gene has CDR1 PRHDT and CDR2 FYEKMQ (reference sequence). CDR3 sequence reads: CASSSPGTIGETQYF. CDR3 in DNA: TGTGCCAGCAGCTCCCCCGGGACAATTGGGGAGACCCAGTACTTC.

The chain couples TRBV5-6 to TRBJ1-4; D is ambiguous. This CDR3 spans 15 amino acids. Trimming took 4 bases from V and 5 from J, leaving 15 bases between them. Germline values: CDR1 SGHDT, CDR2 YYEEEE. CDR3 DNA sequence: TGTGCCAGCAGCCAGGTCGGGGAAACCAATGAAAAACTGTTTTTT. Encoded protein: CASSQVGETNEKLFF.

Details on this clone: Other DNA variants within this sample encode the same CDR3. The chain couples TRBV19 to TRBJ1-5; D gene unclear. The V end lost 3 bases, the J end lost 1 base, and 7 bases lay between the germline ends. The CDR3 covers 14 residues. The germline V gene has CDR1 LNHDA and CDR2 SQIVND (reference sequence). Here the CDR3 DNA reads TGTGCCAGTAGTATTCGAGGGAGCAATCAGCCCCAGCATTTT. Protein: CASSIRGSNQPQHF.

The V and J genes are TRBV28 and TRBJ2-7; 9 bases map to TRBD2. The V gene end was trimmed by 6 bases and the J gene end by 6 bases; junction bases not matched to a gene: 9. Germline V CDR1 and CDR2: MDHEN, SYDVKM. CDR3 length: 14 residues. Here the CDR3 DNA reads TGTGCCAGCAGCCCGAGAGGGACTAGCCGCGAGCAGTACTTC. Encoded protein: CASSPRGTSREQYF.

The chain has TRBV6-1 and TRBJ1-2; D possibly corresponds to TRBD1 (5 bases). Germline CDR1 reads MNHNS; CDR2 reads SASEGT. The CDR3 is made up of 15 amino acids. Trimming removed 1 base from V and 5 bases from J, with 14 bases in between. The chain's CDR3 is CASSEEAGLGYGYTF. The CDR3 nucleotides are TGTGCCAGCAGTGAAGAAGCAGGGTTGGGTTATGGCTACACCTTC.

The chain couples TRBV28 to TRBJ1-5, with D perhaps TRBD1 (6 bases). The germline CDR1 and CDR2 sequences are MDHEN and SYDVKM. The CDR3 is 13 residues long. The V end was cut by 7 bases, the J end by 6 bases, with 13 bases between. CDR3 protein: CASNFGGAQPQHF. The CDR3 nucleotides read TGTGCCAGCAATTTTGGGGGGGCTCAGCCCCAGCATTTT. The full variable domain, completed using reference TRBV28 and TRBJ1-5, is DVKVTQSSRYLVKRTGEKVFLECVQDMDHENMFWYRQDPGLGLRLIYFSYDVKMKEKGDIPEGYSVSREKKERFSLILESASTNQTSMYLCASNFGGAQPQHFGDGTRLSIL.

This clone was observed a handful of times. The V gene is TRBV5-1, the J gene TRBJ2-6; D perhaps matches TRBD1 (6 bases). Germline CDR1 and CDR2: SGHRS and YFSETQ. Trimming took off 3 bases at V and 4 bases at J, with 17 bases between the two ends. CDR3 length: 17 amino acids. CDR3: CASSSRPSGQGANVLTF. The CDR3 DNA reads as TGCGCCAGCAGCTCCCGTCCCTCCGGACAGGGGGCCAACGTCCTGACTTTC.

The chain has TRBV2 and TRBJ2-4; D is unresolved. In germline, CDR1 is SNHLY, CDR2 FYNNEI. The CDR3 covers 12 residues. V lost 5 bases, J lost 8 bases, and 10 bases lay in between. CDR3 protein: CASSIVVDIQYF. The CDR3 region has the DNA TGTGCCAGCAGTATAGTCGTAGACATTCAGTACTTC.

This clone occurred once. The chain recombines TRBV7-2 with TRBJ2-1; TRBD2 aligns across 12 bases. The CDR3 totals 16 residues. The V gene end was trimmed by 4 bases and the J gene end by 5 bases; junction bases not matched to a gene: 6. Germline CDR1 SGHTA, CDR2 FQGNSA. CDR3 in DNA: TGTGCCAGCAGCTCCTCGGGACTAGCGGGCCACAATGAGCAGTTCTTC. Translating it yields CASSSSGLAGHNEQFF.

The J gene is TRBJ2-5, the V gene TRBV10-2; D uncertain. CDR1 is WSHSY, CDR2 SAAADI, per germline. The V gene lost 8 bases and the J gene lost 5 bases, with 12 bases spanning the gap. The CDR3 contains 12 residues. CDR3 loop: CASGESPETQYF. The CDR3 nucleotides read TGCGCCAGCGGAGAAAGCCCCGAGACCCAGTACTTC.

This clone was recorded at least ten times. CDR3 nucleotides: TGTGCCAGCAGCAAAGTGTGCAGGGGATTTCCCACAGATACGCAGTATTTT. This gives the protein CASSKVCRGFPTDTQYF. This chain links TRBV21-1 with TRBJ2-3; the table gives TRBD1 as D, unverified against the DNA. TRBV21-1 corresponds to a pseudogene. The CDR3 length is 17 residues.

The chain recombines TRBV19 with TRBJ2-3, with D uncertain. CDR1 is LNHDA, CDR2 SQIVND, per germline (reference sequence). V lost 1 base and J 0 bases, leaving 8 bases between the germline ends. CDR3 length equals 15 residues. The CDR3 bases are TGTGCCAGTAGTATAGGTGGGCGTAGCACAGATACGCAGTATTTT. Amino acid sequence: CASSIGGRSTDTQYF.

CDR3 DNA sequence: TGTGCCAGTAGTTTAAGGGACAGGGGGCCCTACAATGAGCAGTTCTTC. Its translation: CASSLRDRGPYNEQFF. The V gene is TRBV19, the J gene TRBJ2-1; 12 nucleotides align to TRBD1. The junction had 4 bases not matched to a gene; V was cut back by 5 bases and J by 2 bases. Germline V CDR1 and CDR2: LNHDA, SQIVND (reference sequence). CDR3 size: 16 residues.

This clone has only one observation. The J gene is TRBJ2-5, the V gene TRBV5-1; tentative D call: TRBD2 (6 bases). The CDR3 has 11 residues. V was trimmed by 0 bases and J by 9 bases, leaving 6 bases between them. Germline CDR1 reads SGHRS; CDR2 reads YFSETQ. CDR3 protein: CASSLGGAQYF. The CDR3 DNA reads TGCGCCAGCAGCTTGGGGGGGGCCCAGTACTTC. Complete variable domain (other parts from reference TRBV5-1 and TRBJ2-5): KAGVTQTPRYLIKTRGQQVTLSCSPISGHRSVSWYQQTPGQGLQFLFEYFSETQRNKGNFPGRFSGRQFSNSRSEMNVSTLELGDSALYLCASSLGGAQYFGPGTRLLVL.

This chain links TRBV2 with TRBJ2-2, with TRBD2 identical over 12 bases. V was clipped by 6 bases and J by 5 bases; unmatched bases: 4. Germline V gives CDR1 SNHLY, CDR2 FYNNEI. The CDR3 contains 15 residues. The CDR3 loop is CASRGLAGRTGELFF. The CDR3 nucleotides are TGTGCCAGCAGAGGACTAGCGGGACGTACCGGGGAGCTGTTTTTT.

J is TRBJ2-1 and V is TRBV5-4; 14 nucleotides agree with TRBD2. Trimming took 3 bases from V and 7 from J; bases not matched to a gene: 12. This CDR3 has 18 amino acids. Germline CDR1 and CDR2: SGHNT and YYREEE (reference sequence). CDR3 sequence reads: CASSSMDLTSGGVNEQFF. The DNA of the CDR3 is TGTGCCAGCAGCTCAATGGATTTGACTAGCGGGGGGGTAAATGAGCAGTTCTTC.